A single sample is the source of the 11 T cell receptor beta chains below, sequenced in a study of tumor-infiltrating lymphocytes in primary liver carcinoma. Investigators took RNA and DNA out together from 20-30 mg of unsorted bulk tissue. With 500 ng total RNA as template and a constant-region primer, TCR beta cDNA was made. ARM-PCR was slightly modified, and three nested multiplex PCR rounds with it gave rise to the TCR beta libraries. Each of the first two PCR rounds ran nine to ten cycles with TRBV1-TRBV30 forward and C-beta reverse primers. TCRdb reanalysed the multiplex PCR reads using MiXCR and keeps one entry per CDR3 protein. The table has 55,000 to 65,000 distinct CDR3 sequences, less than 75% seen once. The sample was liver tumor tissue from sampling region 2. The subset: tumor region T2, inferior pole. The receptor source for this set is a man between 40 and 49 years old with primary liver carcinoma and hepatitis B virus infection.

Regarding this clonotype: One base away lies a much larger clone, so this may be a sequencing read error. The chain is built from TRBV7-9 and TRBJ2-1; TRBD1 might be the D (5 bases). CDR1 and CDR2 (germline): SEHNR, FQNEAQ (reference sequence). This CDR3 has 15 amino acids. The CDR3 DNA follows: TGTGCCAGCAGCCTGATACTGACAGATTACAATGTGCAGTTCTTC. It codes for CASSLILTDYNVQFF.

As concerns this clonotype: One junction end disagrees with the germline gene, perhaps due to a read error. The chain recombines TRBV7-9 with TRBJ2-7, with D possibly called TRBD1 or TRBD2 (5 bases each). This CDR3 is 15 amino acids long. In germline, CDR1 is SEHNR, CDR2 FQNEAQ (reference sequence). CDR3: CVSSSRQRKGYEQYF. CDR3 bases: TGTGTCAGCAGCTCTAGACAGCGGAAAGGGTACGAGCAGTACTTC.

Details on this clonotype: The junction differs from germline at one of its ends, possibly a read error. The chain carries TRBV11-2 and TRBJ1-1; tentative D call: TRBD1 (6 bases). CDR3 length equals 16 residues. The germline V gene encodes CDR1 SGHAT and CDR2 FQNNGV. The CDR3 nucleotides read TGTGCCAGCAGCCCATCCAGGGGCATGGTGAACACTGAAGCTATCTTT. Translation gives CASSPSRGMVNTEAIF.

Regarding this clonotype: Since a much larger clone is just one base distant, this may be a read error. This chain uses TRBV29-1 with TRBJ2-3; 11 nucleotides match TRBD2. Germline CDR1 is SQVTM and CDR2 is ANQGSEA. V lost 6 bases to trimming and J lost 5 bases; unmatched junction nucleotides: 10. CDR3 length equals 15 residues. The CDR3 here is CSVSGTSGLGDTQYF. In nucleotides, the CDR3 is TGCAGCGTCTCCGGGACTAGCGGTCTGGGAGATACGCAGTATTTT.

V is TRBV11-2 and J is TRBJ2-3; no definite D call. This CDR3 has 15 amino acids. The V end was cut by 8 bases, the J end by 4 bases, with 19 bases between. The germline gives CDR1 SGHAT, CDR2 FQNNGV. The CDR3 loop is CASGMLQDRPDTQYF. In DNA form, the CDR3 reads TGTGCCAGCGGCATGCTTCAGGATCGGCCAGATACGCAGTATTTT. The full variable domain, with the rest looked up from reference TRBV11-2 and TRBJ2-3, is EAGVAQSPRYKIIEKRQSVAFWCNPISGHATLYWYQQILGQGPKLLIQFQNNGVVDDSQLPKDRFSAERLKGVDSTLKIQPAKLEDSAVYLCASGMLQDRPDTQYFGPGTRLTVL.

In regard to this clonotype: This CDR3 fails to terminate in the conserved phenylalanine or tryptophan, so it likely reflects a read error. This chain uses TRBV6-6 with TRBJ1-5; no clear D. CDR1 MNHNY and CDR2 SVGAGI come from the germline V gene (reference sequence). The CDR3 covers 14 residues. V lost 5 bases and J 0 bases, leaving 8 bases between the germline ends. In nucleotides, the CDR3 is TGTGCCAGCAGTGAGAATAATAGCAATCAGCCCCAGCATTAT. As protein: CASSENNSNQPQHY.

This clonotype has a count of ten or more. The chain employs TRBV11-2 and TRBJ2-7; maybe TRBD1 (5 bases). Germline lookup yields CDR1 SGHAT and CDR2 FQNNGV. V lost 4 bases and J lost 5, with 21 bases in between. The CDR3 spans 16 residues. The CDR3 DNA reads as TGTGCCAGCAGCTCTCTCAGGGCGATAACTTCCGACGAGCAGTACTTC. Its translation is CASSSLRAITSDEQYF.

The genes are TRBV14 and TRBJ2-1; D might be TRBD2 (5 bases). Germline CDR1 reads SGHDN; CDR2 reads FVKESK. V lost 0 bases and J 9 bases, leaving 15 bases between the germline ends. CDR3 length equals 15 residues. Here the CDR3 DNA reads TGTGCCAGCAGCCAAGAGTGGACCCTAGCTTCTGAGCAGTTCTTC. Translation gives CASSQEWTLASEQFF.

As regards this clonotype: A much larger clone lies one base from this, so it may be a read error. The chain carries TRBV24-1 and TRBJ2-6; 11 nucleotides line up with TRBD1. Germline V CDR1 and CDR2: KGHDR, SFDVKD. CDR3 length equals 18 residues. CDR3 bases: TGTGCCACCAGTGGTACGGGACAGGGGGACTCTGGGGTCAACGTCCTGACTTTC. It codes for CATSGTGQGDSGVNVLTF.

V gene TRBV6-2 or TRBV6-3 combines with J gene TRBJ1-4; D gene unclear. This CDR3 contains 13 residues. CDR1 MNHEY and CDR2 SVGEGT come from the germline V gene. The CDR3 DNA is TGTGTCAGGAGTTACTCGGTTGCTGGAAAACTGTTTTTT. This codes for CVRSYSVAGKLFF.

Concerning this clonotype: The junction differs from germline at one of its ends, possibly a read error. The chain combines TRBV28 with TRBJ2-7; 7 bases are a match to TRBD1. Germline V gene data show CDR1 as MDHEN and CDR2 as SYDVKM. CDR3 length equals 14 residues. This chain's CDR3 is CTRLRGQASYEQYF. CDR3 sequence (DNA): TGTACCAGACTCCGCGGACAGGCCTCCTACGAGCAGTACTTC.